This TCR beta chain was obtained from a study of blood T cell repertoires in COVID-19. Looking at the study overall: Sample material is recorded as cDNA or gDNA derived from T cells, B-cell-depleted T cells, or PBMCs.

The protocol was immunoSEQ multiplex PCR, while the TCRdb copy is restricted to in-frame clones and leaves out a portion. The sample lists some 150,000 clones, about 80% occurring once. The CDR3 contains 15 residues. This receptor was taken from a woman between 55 and 75 years old with acute or convalescent COVID-19. The specimen was peripheral blood. This sequence joins TRBV21-1 and TRBJ1-2; TRBD1, the table's D call, lacks a check against the DNA. TRBV21-1 is labeled a pseudogene. The CDR3 sequence: CASSAEEQGDYGYTF. The CDR3 region has the DNA TGTGCCAGCAGCGCTGAGGAGCAGGGGGACTATGGCTACACCTTC.